This record concerns one T cell receptor beta chain sequence. Its antigen is undetermined. Amplified TCR beta CDR3 regions derived from RNA transcripts. HTBI primers were employed in a first-round RT-PCR of the TCR CDR3. From the multiplex PCR reads, TCRdb called clonotypes with MiXCR, one entry per CDR3 protein. The sample has about 560,000 distinct CDR3 sequences; roughly 50% are singletons. The sample is drawn from a study of T cells in Graves' hyperthyroidism and ophthalmopathy. Study observations and caveats: Ophthalmopathy cases were set apart from stable hyperthyroidism by a 13 V-J model. Clonotypes that were expanded in thyroid above 0.001 mostly appeared in blood too.

V lost 6 bases to trimming and J lost 1 base, with 12 bases between them. The V gene's germline CDR1 is DFQATT and CDR2 SNEGSKA (reference sequence). The CDR3 loop spans 13 amino acids. Those patients with uncontrolled infection, other autoimmune disease, pregnancy or lactation were excluded. This clonotype originated in a woman in her late teens or twenties with Graves' hyperthyroidism. Sequenced material: peripheral blood or thyroid tissue (not recorded which). The chain is built from TRBV20-1 and TRBJ1-1; no definite D call. The CDR3 protein is CSALKDGNTEAFF. CDR3 coding DNA: TGCAGTGCCCTAAAGGACGGGAACACTGAAGCTTTCTTT.